The source of this TCR beta chain is a study of early stage breast cancer tumors. The protocol was immunoSEQ multiplex PCR, while the TCRdb copy is restricted to in-frame clones and leaves out a portion. The sample lists around 31,000 clones, almost 75% occurring once. Worth noting for this clone: Its antigen is unknown.

Study-level points and caveats: Most shared enriched TCRB sequences were commonly generated ones.

Sequenced input: blood. The TCR originated in a person aged 35 to 50 with breast cancer.

In DNA, the CDR3 is TGTGCCAGTCAGGACTCGGGCAATCAGCCCCAGCATTTT. It is translated as CASQDSGNQPQHF. The genes are TRBV2 and TRBJ1-5; no reliable D call. The CDR3 is 13 residues long. CDR1 is SNHLY and CDR2 is FYNNEI in the germline V gene. V was shortened by 9 bases and J by 2 bases, with 11 bases between the two germline ends.